This T cell receptor beta chain was sequenced for a study of T cells in women clearing cervical HPV infection. Study context: Case blood was drawn when the lesion was first found; control blood after infection became undetectable.

Sequencing used immunoSEQ multiplex PCR; TCRdb keeps in-frame clones, though not all of them. The clone table shows about 30,000 clones, with the ten largest holding about 4.5%. With regard to this clone: The read terminates 3 residues before the CDR3 end, so the remaining end is supplied by the germline J gene.

MY09/MY11 PCR detected cervical HPV DNA; dot-blot assigned genotypes. Germline V gene data show CDR1 as GTSNPN and CDR2 as SVGIG (reference sequence). The CDR3 is 13 residues long. The chain uses TRBV30 and TRBJ2-2; 7 bases line up with TRBD2. This receptor was obtained from a woman between 18 and 69 years old with a cervical HPV16 infection that either progressed to CIN3+ or cleared (not recorded which). Input material: blood buffy coat. The CDR3 DNA, read in part, is TGTGCCTGGAGTGTATTGAACGGGGGGACG. Amino acids: CAWSVLNGGT. The CDR3 in full is CAWSVLNGGTLFF.